This T cell receptor (beta chain) was documented in a study of cytomegalovirus exposure and HLA in healthy donors. The study, taken as a whole, reports: Common viral pathogens (according to a later analysis) appeared linked to several of the most significant clusters. TCR beta chains associated with HLA were, in a later analysis, more clonally expanded than equally common others.

13 Jbeta primers and 60 Vbeta primers were used for the PCR. Some clones are missing from TCRdb's copy, which holds only in-frame ones; the method was immunoSEQ multiplex PCR. The sample lists approximately 150,000 clones; roughly 80% were seen once. A word on this clone: Its antigen is currently unknown.

The germline V gene has CDR1 KGHSH and CDR2 LQKENI. The CDR3 has 23 amino acids. V gave up 3 bases and J gave up 4 bases; unmatched junction bases: 30. At collection, donors were nominally healthy, but unrecorded immune exposures were probable. The sample taken for sequencing was PBMCs. The rearrangement links TRBV18 to TRBJ2-3; 8 bases are shared with TRBD1. This clonotype was obtained from a woman aged 30 to 39 in good health and CMV-seropositive. CDR3 DNA sequence: TGTGCCAGCTCACCCTCCGCAGGGGGCGGTAACTCTAAGGGCCAGGCGACACCAGATACGCAGTATTTT. Amino acids: CASSPSAGGGNSKGQATPDTQYF.